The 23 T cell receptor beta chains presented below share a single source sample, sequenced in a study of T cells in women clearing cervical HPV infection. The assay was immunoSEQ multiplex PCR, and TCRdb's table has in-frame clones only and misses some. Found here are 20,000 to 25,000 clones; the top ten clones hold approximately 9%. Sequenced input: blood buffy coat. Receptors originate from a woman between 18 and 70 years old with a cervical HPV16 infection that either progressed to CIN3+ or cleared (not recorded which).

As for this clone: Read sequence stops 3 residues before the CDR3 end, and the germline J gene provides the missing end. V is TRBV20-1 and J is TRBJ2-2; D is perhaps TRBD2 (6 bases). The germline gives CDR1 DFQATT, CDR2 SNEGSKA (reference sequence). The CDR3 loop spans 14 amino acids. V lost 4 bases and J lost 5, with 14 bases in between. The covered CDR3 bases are TGCAGTGCTACCATGGGTAGCGGAACCGGGGAG. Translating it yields CSATMGSGTGE. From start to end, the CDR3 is CSATMGSGTGELFF.

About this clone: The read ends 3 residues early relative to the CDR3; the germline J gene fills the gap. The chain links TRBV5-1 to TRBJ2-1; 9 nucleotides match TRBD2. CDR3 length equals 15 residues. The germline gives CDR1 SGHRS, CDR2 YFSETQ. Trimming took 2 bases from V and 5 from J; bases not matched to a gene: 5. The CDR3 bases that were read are TGCGCCAGCAGCTTTCTTAGCGGGAGTGACAATGAG. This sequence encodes CASSFLSGSDNE. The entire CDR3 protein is CASSFLSGSDNEQFF.

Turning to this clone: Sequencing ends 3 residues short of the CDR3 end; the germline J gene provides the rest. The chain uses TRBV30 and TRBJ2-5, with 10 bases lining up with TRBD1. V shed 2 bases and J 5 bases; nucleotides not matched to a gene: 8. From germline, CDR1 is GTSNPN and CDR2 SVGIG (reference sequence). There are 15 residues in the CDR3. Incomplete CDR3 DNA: TGTGCCTGGAGTTCGGGACAGGGGATAAACGAGACC. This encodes CAWSSGQGINET. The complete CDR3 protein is CAWSSGQGINETQYF.

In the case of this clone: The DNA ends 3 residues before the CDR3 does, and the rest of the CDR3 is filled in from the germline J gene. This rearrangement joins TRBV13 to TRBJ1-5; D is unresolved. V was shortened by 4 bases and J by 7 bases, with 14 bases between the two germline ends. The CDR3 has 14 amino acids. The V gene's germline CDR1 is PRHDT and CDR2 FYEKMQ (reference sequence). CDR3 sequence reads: CASSSRSLGQPQHF. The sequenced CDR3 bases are TGTGCCAGCAGCTCCCGATCTCTGGGCCAGCCC.

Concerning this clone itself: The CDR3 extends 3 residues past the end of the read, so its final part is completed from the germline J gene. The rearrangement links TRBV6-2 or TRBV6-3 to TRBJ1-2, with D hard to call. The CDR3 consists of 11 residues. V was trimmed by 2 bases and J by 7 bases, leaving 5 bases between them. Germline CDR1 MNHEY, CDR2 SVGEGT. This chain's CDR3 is CASSYQVGYTF. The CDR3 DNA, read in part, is TGTGCCAGCAGTTACCAGGTTGGC.

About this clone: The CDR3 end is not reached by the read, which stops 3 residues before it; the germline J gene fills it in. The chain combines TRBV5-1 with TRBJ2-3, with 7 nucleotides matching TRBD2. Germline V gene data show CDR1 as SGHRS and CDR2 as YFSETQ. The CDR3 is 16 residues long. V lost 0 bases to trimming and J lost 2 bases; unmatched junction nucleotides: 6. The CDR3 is CASSLEPSGSTDTQYF. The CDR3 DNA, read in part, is TGCGCCAGCAGCTTGGAACCTAGCGGATCCACAGATACG.

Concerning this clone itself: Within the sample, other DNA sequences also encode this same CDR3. Incomplete CDR3 DNA: TGTGCCAGCAGTGAGAGGGGCTATGGC. Its protein product is CASSERGYG. In full, the CDR3 reads CASSERGYGYTF. The chain is built from TRBV2 and TRBJ1-2; TRBD1 is a possible D gene (5 bases). The read is 3 residues too short to cover the CDR3 end, so that end is filled in from the germline J gene. The germline V gene has CDR1 SNHLY and CDR2 FYNNEI. Deletions cut 3 bases from V and 4 bases from J, with 6 bases between. This CDR3 spans 12 amino acids.

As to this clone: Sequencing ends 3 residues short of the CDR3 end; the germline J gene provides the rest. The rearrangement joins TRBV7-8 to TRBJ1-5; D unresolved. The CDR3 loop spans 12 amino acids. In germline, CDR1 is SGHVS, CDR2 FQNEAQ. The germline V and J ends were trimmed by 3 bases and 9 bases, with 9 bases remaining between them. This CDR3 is CASSFEAGPQHF. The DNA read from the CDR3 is TGTGCCAGCAGCTTCGAAGCTGGGCCC.

Incomplete CDR3 DNA: TGTGCCAGTAGTGGGCTAGCGGGATTCCGTGGGGGCGAC. The encoded protein is CASSGLAGFRGGD. The full CDR3 is CASSGLAGFRGGDYTF. The chain is built from TRBV19 and TRBJ1-2; D is perhaps TRBD1 (6 bases). Coverage ceases 3 residues before the CDR3 finishes, and the germline J gene fills in the end. Germline values: CDR1 LNHDA, CDR2 SQIVND (reference sequence). The CDR3 sequence is 16 residues long.

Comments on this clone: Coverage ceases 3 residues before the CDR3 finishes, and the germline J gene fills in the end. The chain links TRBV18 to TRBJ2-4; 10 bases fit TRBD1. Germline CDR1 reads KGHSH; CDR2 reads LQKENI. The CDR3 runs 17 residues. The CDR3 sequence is CASSPPGTGASNYGQYF. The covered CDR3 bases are TGTGCCAGCTCACCACCGGGGACAGGGGCCTCTAACTATGGT.

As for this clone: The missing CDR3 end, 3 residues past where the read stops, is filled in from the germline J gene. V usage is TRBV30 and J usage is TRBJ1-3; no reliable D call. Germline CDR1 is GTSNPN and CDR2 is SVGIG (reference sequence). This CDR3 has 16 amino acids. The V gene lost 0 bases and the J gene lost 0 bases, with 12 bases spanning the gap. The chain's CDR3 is CAWSVRRGTSGNTIYF. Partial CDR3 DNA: TGTGCCTGGAGTGTCCGTCGCGGTACCTCTGGAAACACC.

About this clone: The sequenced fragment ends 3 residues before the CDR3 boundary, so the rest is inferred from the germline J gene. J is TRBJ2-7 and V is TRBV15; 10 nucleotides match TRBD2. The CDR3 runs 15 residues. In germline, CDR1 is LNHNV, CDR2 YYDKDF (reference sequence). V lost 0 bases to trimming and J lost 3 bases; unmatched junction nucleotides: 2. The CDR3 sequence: CATSRDSGRFYEQYF. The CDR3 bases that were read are TGTGCCACCAGCAGAGATAGCGGGAGGTTCTACGAG.

The CDR3 sequence: CASSPWTANTEAFF. CDR3 DNA (partial): TGTGCCAGCAGCCCCTGGACTGCGAACACTGAA. The gene calls are TRBV7-9 and TRBJ1-1, with no clear D. The read terminates 3 residues before the CDR3 end, so the remaining end is supplied by the germline J gene. The V end was cut by 5 bases, the J end by 1 base, with 11 bases between. The CDR3 has 14 amino acids. Germline loops: CDR1 SEHNR, CDR2 FQNEAQ (reference sequence).

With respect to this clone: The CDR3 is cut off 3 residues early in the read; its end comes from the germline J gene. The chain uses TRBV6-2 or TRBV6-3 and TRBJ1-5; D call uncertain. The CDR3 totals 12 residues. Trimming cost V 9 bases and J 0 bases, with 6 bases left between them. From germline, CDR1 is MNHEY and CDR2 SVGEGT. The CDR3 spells CARGFSNQPQHF. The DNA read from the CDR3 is TGTGCCAGAGGGTTTAGCAATCAGCCC.

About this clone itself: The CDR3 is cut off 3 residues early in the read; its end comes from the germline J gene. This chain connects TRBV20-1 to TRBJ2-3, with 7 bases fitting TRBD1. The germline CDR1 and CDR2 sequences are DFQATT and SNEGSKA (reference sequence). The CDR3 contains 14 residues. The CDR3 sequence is CSAWTGFSNQPQYF. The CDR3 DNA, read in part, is TGCAGTGCTTGGACAGGTTTCAGCAATCAGCCG.

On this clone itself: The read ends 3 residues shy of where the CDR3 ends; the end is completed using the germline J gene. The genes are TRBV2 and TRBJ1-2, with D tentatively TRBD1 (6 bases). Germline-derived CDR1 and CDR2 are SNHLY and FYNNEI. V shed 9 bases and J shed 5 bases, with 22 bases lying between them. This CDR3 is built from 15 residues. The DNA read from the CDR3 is TGTGCCAGTCTCTCAGGGGCGACCGGCGGGTATGGC. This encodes CASLSGATGGYG. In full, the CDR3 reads CASLSGATGGYGYTF.

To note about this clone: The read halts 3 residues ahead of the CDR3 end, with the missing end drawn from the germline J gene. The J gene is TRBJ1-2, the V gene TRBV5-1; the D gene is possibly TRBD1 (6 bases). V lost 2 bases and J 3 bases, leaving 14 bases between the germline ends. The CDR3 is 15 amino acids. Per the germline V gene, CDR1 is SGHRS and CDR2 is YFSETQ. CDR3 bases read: TGCGCCAGCAGCTTCACAGGGTCCCTTGACTATGGC. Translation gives CASSFTGSLDYG. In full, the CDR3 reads CASSFTGSLDYGYTF.

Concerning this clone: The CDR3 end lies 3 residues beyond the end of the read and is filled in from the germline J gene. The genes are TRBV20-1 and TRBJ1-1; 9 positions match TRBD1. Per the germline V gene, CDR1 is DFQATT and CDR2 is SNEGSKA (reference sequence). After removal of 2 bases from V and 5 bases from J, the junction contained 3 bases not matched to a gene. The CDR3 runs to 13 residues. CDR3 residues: CSARRQGGTEAFF. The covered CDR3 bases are TGCAGTGCTAGACGACAGGGGGGAACTGAA.

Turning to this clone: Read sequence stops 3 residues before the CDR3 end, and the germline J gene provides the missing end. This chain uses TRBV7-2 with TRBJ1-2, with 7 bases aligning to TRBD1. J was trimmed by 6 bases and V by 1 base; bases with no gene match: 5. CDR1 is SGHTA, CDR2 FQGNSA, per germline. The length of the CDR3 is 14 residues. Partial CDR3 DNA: TGTGCCAGCAGCTTAGAGTCCAGGGGGGATGGC. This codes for CASSLESRGDG. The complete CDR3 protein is CASSLESRGDGYTF.

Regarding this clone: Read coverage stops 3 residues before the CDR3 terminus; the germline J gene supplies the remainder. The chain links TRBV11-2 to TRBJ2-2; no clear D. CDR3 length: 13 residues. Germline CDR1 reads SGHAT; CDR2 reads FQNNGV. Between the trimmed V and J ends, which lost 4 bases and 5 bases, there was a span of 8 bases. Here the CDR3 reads CASSSTRTGELFF. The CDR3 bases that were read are TGTGCCAGCAGCTCCACTCGAACCGGGGAG.

This chain's CDR3 is CAWRLGGTDEQYF. The CDR3 bases that were read are TGTGCCTGGAGACTCGGGGGGACCGACGAG. The rearrangement joins TRBV30 to TRBJ2-7; 7 nucleotides line up with TRBD2. The DNA ends 3 residues before the CDR3 does, and the rest of the CDR3 is filled in from the germline J gene. V lost 3 bases to trimming and J lost 5 bases; unmatched junction nucleotides: 7. The CDR3 consists of 13 residues. CDR1 is GTSNPN and CDR2 is SVGIG in the germline V gene (reference sequence). Full variable domain (missing parts from reference TRBV30 and TRBJ2-7): SQTIHQWPATLVQPVGSPLSLECTVEGTSNPNLYWYRQAAGRGLQLLFYSVGIGQISSEVPQNLSASRPQDRQFILSSKKLLLSDSGFYLCAWRLGGTDEQYFGPGTRLTVT.

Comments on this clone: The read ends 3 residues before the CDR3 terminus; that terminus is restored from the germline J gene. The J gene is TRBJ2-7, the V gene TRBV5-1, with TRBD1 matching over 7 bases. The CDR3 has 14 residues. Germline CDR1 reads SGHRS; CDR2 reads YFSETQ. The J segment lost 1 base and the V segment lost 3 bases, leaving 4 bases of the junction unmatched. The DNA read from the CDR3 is TGCGCCAGCAGCTACGGGACAGTTTCCTACGAG. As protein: CASSYGTVSYE. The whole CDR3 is CASSYGTVSYEQYF.

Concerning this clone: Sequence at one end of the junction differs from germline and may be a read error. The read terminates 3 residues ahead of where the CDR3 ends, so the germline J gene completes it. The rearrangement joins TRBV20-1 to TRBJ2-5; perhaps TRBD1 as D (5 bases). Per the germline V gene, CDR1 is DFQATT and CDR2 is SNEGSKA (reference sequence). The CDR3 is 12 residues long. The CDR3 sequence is CSAKRGQVTQYF. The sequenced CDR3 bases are TGCAGTGCTAAAAGGGGCCAAGTGACC.